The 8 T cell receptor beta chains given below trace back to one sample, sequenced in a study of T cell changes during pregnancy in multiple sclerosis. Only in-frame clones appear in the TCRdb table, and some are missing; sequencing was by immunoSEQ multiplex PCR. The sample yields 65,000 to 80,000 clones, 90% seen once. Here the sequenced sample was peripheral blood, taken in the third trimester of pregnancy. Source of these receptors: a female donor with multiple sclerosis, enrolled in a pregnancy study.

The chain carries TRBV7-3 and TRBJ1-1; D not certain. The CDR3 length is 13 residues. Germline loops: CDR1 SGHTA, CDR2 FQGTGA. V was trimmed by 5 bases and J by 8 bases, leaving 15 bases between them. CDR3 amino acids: CASSQSGLSEAFF. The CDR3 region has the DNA TGTGCCAGCAGCCAAAGTGGACTCTCCGAAGCTTTCTTT.

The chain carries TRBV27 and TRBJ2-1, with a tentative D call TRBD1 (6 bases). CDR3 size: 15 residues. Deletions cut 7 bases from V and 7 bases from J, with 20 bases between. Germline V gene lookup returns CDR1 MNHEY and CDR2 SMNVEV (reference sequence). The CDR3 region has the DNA TGTGCCAGCATATCGGGCCAGGGGAGAATGAATGAGCAGTTCTTC. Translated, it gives CASISGQGRMNEQFF.

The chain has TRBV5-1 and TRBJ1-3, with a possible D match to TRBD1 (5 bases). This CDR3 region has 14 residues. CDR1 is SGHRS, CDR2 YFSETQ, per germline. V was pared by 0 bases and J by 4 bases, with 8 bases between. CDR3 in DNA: TGCGCCAGCAGCTTGGAGGGGCAAGGAAACACCATATATTTT. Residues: CASSLEGQGNTIYF.

This CDR3 is CASTRGGYWGDTQYF. The CDR3 DNA is TGTGCCAGCACCCGGGGGGGGTATTGGGGAGATACGCAGTATTTT. V and J are TRBV27 and TRBJ2-3, with TRBD2 matching over 8 bases. In germline, CDR1 is MNHEY, CDR2 SMNVEV (reference sequence). The trim removed 7 bases at V and 5 bases at J, leaving 11 bases unmatched. CDR3 length: 15 amino acids.

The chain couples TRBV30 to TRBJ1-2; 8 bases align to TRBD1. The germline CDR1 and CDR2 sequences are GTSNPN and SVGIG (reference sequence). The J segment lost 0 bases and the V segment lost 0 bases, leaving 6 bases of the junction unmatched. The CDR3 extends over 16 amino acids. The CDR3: CAWSVRQGAPNYGYTF. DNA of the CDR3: TGTGCCTGGAGTGTACGTCAGGGGGCCCCTAACTATGGCTACACCTTC.

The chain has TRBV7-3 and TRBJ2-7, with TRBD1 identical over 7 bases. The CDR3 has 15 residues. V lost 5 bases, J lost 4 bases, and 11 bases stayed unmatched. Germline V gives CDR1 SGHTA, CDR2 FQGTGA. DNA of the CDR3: TGTGCCAGCAGCCCGCAAGGGGGCGGATTGTACGAGCAGTACTTC. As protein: CASSPQGGGLYEQYF.

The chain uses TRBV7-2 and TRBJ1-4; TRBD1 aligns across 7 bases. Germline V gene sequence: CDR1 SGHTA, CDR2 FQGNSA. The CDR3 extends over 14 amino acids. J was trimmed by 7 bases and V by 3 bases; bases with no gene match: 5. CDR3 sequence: CASSFQGGSEKLFF. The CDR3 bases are TGTGCCAGCAGCTTCCAGGGGGGCAGTGAAAAACTGTTTTTT.

CDR3 coding DNA: TGTGCCAGCAGCTTAGCGGGGGCCTACACAGATACGCAGTATTTT. Its protein is CASSLAGAYTDTQYF. V gene TRBV7-8 combines with J gene TRBJ2-3; maybe TRBD1 (6 bases). Germline V gene sequence: CDR1 SGHVS, CDR2 FQNEAQ. The germline V and J ends were trimmed by 0 bases and 2 bases, with 9 bases remaining between them. The CDR3 is 15 residues long.